The present T cell receptor beta chain was sequenced within a study of blood T cell repertoires in COVID-19. Turning to the study itself: Nucleic acid was either cDNA or gDNA, and it came from T cells, B-cell-depleted T cells, or PBMCs.

This CDR3 contains 14 residues. From germline, CDR1 is SGDLS and CDR2 YYNGEE. Trimming stripped 0 bases from V and 2 bases from J, with 8 bases between. Original handling: Amplification of reference gene primers was used by the study to estimate nucleated cell counts. Data came from immunoSEQ multiplex PCR; TCRdb stores just in-frame clones and leaves some out. That table furnishes V, J and clone size, whereas the DNA furnished D and trimming. Of 160,000 or so clones in the sample, 75% to 80% were seen once. Sequencing was carried out using peripheral blood. This TCR came from a woman aged 80 or older with acute or convalescent COVID-19. The chain carries TRBV9 and TRBJ1-2; a possible D gene is TRBD1 (6 bases). CDR3 sequence reads: CASSVGTGNYGYTF. The CDR3 DNA follows: TGTGCCAGCAGCGTAGGCACAGGGAACTATGGCTACACCTTC. Variable domain in full (rest from reference TRBV9 and TRBJ1-2): DSGVTQTPKHLITATGQRVTLRCSPRSGDLSVYWYQQSLDQGLQFLIQYYNGEERAKGNILERFSAQQFPDLHSELNLSSLELGDSALYFCASSVGTGNYGYTFGSGTRLTVV.